Given below is one T cell receptor beta chain in context. This CDR3 spans 15 amino acids. The V end was cut by 1 base, the J end by 4 bases, with 13 bases between. Germline values: CDR1 SNHLY, CDR2 FYNNEI. The source of the sample is a study of cytomegalovirus exposure and HLA in healthy donors. The PCR had 60 Vbeta and 13 Jbeta primers. Some clones are missing from TCRdb's copy, which holds only in-frame ones; the method was immunoSEQ multiplex PCR. Altogether about 180,000 clones are present, 77% being singletons, with the ten largest covering roughly 1.4%. This sequence was found in a man younger than 35 in good health and CMV-seronegative. The V call is TRBV2, the J call TRBJ1-2; a possible D gene is TRBD1 (6 bases). Sequenced input: PBMCs. CDR3 in DNA: TGTGCCAGCAGTGAAGTTAGGACAGACCTCTATGGCTACACCTTC. It translates to CASSEVRTDLYGYTF.